What follows are 21 T cell receptor beta chains derived from one specimen sequenced in a study of T cell responses to AZD1222 COVID-19 vaccine. Measured with immunoSEQ multiplex PCR; TCRdb has only the in-frame clones, and not every one. Of about 200,000 clones listed, 90% to 95% are singletons. The source was peripheral blood, collected 28 days after the second AZD1222 dose. The receptors originated from an adult who received the AZD1222 COVID-19 vaccine.

The CDR3 DNA reads as TGTGCCAGCAGTCCCTCCGACCGGGACCTAGGCTACACCTTC. Residues: CASSPSDRDLGYTF. J is TRBJ1-2 and V is TRBV28, with D perhaps matching TRBD1 (5 bases). CDR3 length: 14 amino acids. V lost 5 bases to trimming and J lost 8 bases, with 18 bases between them. Germline V gives CDR1 MDHEN, CDR2 SYDVKM.

V is TRBV5-6 and J is TRBJ1-2, with D hard to call. From germline, CDR1 is SGHDT and CDR2 YYEEEE. The CDR3 length is 17 residues. Between the trimmed V and J ends, which lost 2 bases and 2 bases, there was a span of 19 bases. The CDR3 nucleotides are TGTGCCAGCAGCTTCAACACCCCCACGAGAGTGAACTATGGCTACACCTTC. Its protein product is CASSFNTPTRVNYGYTF.

The count of this clone is one. The V call is TRBV18, the J call TRBJ2-4; D tentatively reads TRBD1 or TRBD2 (5 bases each). This CDR3 comprises 14 residues. Germline CDR1 is KGHSH and CDR2 is LQKENI. V was trimmed by 1 base and J by 8 bases, leaving 12 bases between them. The CDR3 sequence: CASSPLSGPDIQYF. The CDR3 coding sequence is TGTGCCAGCTCACCACTGTCGGGGCCGGACATTCAGTACTTC.

This clone was found once. The rearrangement joins TRBV11-2 to TRBJ1-4; D might be TRBD1 (6 bases). Germline V gives CDR1 SGHAT, CDR2 FQNNGV. This CDR3 is 14 amino acids long. V was trimmed by 5 bases and J by 7 bases, leaving 14 bases between them. The CDR3 DNA is TGTGCCAGCAGCCTACGGAGGGGGTTTGAAAAACTGTTTTTT. Amino acids: CASSLRRGFEKLFF.

The V call is TRBV3-1 (or the pseudogene TRBV3-2), the J call TRBJ1-5, with TRBD1 as a possible D gene (6 bases). Trimming took off 0 bases at V and 4 bases at J, with 19 bases between the two ends. Germline assignment: CDR1 LGHDT and CDR2 YNNKEL (reference sequence). The length of the CDR3 is 18 residues. The CDR3 DNA follows: TGTGCCAGCAGCCAAGATCGCTCCATCCAAGGGGGAAATCAGCCCCAGCATTTT. Protein: CASSQDRSIQGGNQPQHF.

CDR3 sequence reads: CASSRTAANEKLFF. The DNA for the CDR3 is TGCGCCAGCAGCAGGACGGCAGCTAATGAAAAACTGTTTTTT. This chain connects TRBV5-1 to TRBJ1-4; no reliable D call. The ends were cut back, 4 bases at V and 3 bases at J, with 10 bases in the middle. The CDR3 has 14 amino acids. CDR1 and CDR2 (germline): SGHRS, YFSETQ.

The J gene is TRBJ2-7, the V gene TRBV7-3; no clear D. The CDR3 runs to 13 residues. Trimming took 0 bases from V and 7 from J, leaving 10 bases between them. CDR1 and CDR2 from the germline V gene are SGHTA and FQGTGA. The CDR3 loop is CASSLTSSREQYF. DNA for the CDR3: TGTGCCAGCAGCTTAACGAGTTCCCGAGAGCAGTACTTC.

This chain links TRBV7-2 with TRBJ1-3, with 8 bases aligning to TRBD1. J was trimmed by 4 bases and V by 4 bases; bases with no gene match: 6. Germline V CDR1 and CDR2: SGHTA, FQGNSA. This CDR3 contains 15 residues. CDR3 residues: CASSSGQGKGNTIYF. In DNA form, the CDR3 reads TGTGCCAGCAGCTCAGGACAGGGTAAAGGAAACACCATATATTTT.

The CDR3 here is CASSYHTEAFF. DNA for the CDR3: TGTGCCAGCAGTTACCACACTGAAGCTTTCTTT. This chain uses TRBV6-2 or TRBV6-3 with TRBJ1-1; D call uncertain. CDR1 is MNHEY, CDR2 SVGEGT, per germline. The CDR3 has 11 residues. The V gene lost 2 bases and the J gene lost 3 bases, with 1 base spanning the gap.

This chain joins TRBV5-1 and TRBJ1-1; 9 bases fit TRBD1. The germline V gene has CDR1 SGHRS and CDR2 YFSETQ. The V gene end was trimmed by 0 bases and the J gene end by 1 base; junction bases not matched to a gene: 4. This CDR3 has 16 residues. CDR3 DNA: TGCGCCAGCAGCTTGGCGACAGGGGGTCGGAACACTGAAGCTTTCTTT. Protein product: CASSLATGGRNTEAFF.

The chain combines TRBV4-1 with TRBJ1-2, with D perhaps matching TRBD1 (5 bases). CDR1 is MGHRA and CDR2 is YSYEKL in the germline V gene. The CDR3 is 14 residues long. V dropped 3 bases and J dropped 9 bases, with 17 bases sitting between them. CDR3: CASSQPGKSYSYTF. Written as DNA, the CDR3 is TGCGCCAGCAGCCAGCCAGGGAAGAGTTATAGCTACACCTTC.

The chain employs TRBV4-2 and TRBJ1-4; 11 positions agree with TRBD1. In germline, CDR1 is LGHNA, CDR2 YNFKEQ. V was pared by 0 bases and J by 3 bases, with 6 bases of the junction left unmatched. The CDR3 length is 18 residues. The chain's CDR3 is CASSQDGQGASANEKLFF. In DNA form, the CDR3 reads TGTGCCAGCAGCCAAGATGGACAGGGGGCATCGGCTAATGAAAAACTGTTTTTT.

The chain couples TRBV21-1 to TRBJ1-1. TRBV21-1 is a known pseudogene. The CDR3 runs 11 residues. The CDR3 nucleotides read TGTGCCAGCAGGACGGGCACTGAAGCTTTCTTT. Translation gives CASRTGTEAFF.

This chain links TRBV3-1 (or the pseudogene TRBV3-2) with TRBJ1-2; D might be TRBD1 (6 bases). V was trimmed by 5 bases and J by 8 bases, leaving 12 bases between them. The CDR3 loop spans 12 amino acids. CDR1 and CDR2 (germline): LGHDT, YNNKEL (reference sequence). The CDR3 is CASSLDSGGYTF. The CDR3 nucleotides read TGTGCCAGCAGCTTGGACAGTGGCGGCTACACCTTC.

The V call is TRBV2, the J call TRBJ2-7; 9 bases match TRBD1. V lost 2 bases, J lost 1 base, and 9 bases stayed unmatched. CDR1 and CDR2 from the germline V gene are SNHLY and FYNNEI. The CDR3 has 17 amino acids. CDR3 in DNA: TGTGCCAGCAGTGAATTTATGGGGACAGGGAAATCCTACGAGCAGTACTTC. Translating gives CASSEFMGTGKSYEQYF.

The rearrangement links TRBV7-6 to TRBJ2-7, with TRBD1 matching over 10 bases. With 5 bases clipped from V and 6 bases from J, the junction kept 13 bases outside the gene matches. Per germline, CDR1 SGHVS and CDR2 FNYEAQ. The CDR3 is made up of 16 amino acids. The CDR3 loop is CASSRTPTGTGAEQYF. In DNA, the CDR3 is TGTGCCAGCAGCCGAACTCCTACTGGGACAGGGGCCGAGCAGTACTTC. Complete variable domain (other parts from reference TRBV7-6 and TRBJ2-7): GAGVSQSPRYKVTKRGQDVALRCDPISGHVSLYWYRQALGQGPEFLTYFNYEAQQDKSGLPNDRFSAERPEGSISTLTIQRTEQRDSAMYRCASSRTPTGTGAEQYFGPGTRLTVT.

The V call is TRBV10-2, the J call TRBJ1-3, with a possible D match to TRBD1 (6 bases). Trimming shortened V by 9 bases and J by 0 bases, and 12 bases separated the two germline ends. The CDR3 runs to 14 residues. The V gene's germline CDR1 is WSHSY and CDR2 SAAADI. The chain's CDR3 is CASREQGSGNTIYF. The CDR3 DNA is TGCGCCAGTAGAGAACAGGGCTCTGGAAACACCATATATTTT.

The V and J genes are TRBV7-3 and TRBJ1-5; D uncertain. Trimming shortened V by 1 base and J by 7 bases, and 8 bases separated the two germline ends. The germline V gene has CDR1 SGHTA and CDR2 FQGTGA. This CDR3 comprises 13 residues. The CDR3 is CASSLKPEQPQHF. In DNA, the CDR3 is TGTGCCAGCAGCTTAAAGCCCGAGCAGCCCCAGCATTTT.

This rearrangement joins TRBV5-1 to TRBJ2-3, with TRBD2 identical over 10 bases. The germline V gene encodes CDR1 SGHRS and CDR2 YFSETQ. J lost 0 bases, V lost 4 bases, and 8 bases had no gene match. The CDR3 is 17 residues long. The CDR3 DNA reads as TGCGCCAGCAGCCCCAAAACTAGCGGGGTTAGCACAGATACGCAGTATTTT. It codes for CASSPKTSGVSTDTQYF.

V gene TRBV25-1 combines with J gene TRBJ2-3, with 8 positions matching TRBD2. Trimming at V came to 1 base and at J to 5 bases, leaving 2 bases not matched to a gene. This CDR3 spans 14 amino acids. CDR1 and CDR2 (germline): MGHDK, SYGVNS. The CDR3 DNA is TGTGCCAGCAGTGAATCGGGAGGGAAAGATACGCAGTATTTT. It is translated as CASSESGGKDTQYF.

This clone was detected once. CDR3 sequence reads: CASTRTANTGELFF. The CDR3 DNA reads TGTGCCAGCACTCGGACAGCGAACACCGGGGAGCTGTTTTTT. This chain links TRBV2 with TRBJ2-2, with a possible D match to TRBD1 (6 bases). The CDR3 is made up of 14 amino acids. Germline V CDR1 and CDR2: SNHLY, FYNNEI. The V gene lost 7 bases and the J gene lost 0 bases, with 9 bases spanning the gap.